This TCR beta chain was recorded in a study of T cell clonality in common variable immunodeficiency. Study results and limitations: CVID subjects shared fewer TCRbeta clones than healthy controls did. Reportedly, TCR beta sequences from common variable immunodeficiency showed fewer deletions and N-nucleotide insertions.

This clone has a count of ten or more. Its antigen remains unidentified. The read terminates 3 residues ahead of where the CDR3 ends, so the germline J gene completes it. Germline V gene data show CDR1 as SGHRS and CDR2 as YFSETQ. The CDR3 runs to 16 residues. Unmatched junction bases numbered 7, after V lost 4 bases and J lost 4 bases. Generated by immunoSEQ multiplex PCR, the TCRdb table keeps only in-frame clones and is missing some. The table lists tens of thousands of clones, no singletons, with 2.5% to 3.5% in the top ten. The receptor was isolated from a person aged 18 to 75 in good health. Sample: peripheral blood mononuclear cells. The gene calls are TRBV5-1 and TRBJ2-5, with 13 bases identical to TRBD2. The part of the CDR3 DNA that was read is TGCGCCAGCAGCCTCGGACTAGCGGGAGTAATAGAGACC. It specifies CASSLGLAGVIET. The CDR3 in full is CASSLGLAGVIETQYF.